A selection of T cell receptor beta chains follows, all from one sample in a study of T cell repertoires in cytomegalovirus infection. TCRdb used MiXCR to reprocess the reads, holding one entry per CDR3 protein. This sample has fewer than 850,000 distinct CDR3 sequences; 25% to 30% occur once, and the top ten carry 13%. No cognate antigen is known for these TCRs. The sequencing here drew on cultured CD8+ T cells from PBMCs, taken from culture after CMV antigen stimulation. The receptors shown here come from a human donor in good health (CMV status not recorded). Some clones in this sample may be carry-over from other donors' samples. Each CDR3 is given with its conserved first and last residue. D genes are given only for firm matches. Rows may omit the clone size; those that give it use once, few, many or a size class.

cdr3_aa cdr3_nt d_call clone_size j_call v_call
CASSLKRGGNIQYF TGTGCCAGCAGCTTAAAACGGGGGGGGAACATTCAGTACTTC TRBD2 few TRBJ2-4 TRBV7-6
CSVEEAGAAFYGYTF TGCAGCGTTGAAGAGGCAGGGGCAGCCTTCTATGGCTACACCTTC . . TRBJ1-2 TRBV29-1
CASNSRRGDGELFF TGTGCCAGCAACTCAAGACGGGGGGACGGGGAGCTGTTTTTT TRBD2 . TRBJ2-2 TRBV7-4
CASSALGRTNEKLFF TGTGCCAGCAGCGCCTTGGGGCGTACTAATGAAAAACTGTTTTTT . . TRBJ1-4 TRBV7-2
CASSGGADTQYF TGTGCCAGCAGCGGGGGCGCAGATACGCAGTATTTT . . TRBJ2-3 TRBV7-9
CASSSDGGERNTIYF TGTGCCAGCAGTTCCGACGGGGGGGAGAGAAACACCATATATTTT . . TRBJ1-3 TRBV27
CASKTSGGGEQFF TGCGCCAGCAAAACTAGCGGGGGAGGTGAGCAGTTCTTC TRBD2 . TRBJ2-1 TRBV4-1
CASRGGNNSPLHF TGTGCCAGCAGGGGTGGCAACAATTCACCCCTCCACTTT . few TRBJ1-6 TRBV7-9
CASSLDLWGGDYTF TGTGCCAGCAGTTTGGATCTTTGGGGGGGGGACTACACCTTC . few TRBJ1-2 TRBV12-3/TRBV12-4
CSARDGIHRVITDTQYF TGCAGTGCTAGAGATGGGATCCACAGGGTTATTACAGATACGCAGTATTTT . . TRBJ2-3 TRBV20-1
CASSLSVGGTDTQYF TGTGCCAGTAGCCTTAGCGTGGGGGGCACAGATACGCAGTATTTT . once TRBJ2-3 TRBV19
CASSQEERDETQYF TGTGCCAGCAGCCAAGAGGAGAGGGATGAGACCCAGTACTTC . few TRBJ2-5 TRBV4-2
CASSERRQVPQPQHF TGTGCCAGCAGTGAACGTAGACAGGTACCCCAGCCCCAGCATTTT . . TRBJ1-5 TRBV6-1
CASSSGSDQPQHF TGTGCCAGCAGTTCAGGCTCCGATCAGCCCCAGCATTTT . many TRBJ1-5 TRBV7-8
CASSFFHAGVRNTEAFF TGTGCCAGCAGCTTTTTTCACGCGGGGGTAAGGAACACTGAAGCTTTCTTT . few TRBJ1-1 TRBV5-6
CASSSGLSYEQYF TGTGCCAGCAGCTCGGGGCTATCCTACGAGCAGTACTTC . few TRBJ2-7 TRBV7-9
CASSLVAGGEMGNEAFF TGTGCCAGCAGCTTAGTGGCAGGGGGCGAAATGGGAAATGAAGCTTTCTTT TRBD1 . TRBJ1-1 TRBV13
CAVWSGSSNTGELFF TGTGCCGTCTGGTCGGGATCTTCGAACACCGGGGAGCTGTTTTTT . . TRBJ2-2 TRBV2
CASSLWAGGHIYEQYF TGTGCCAGCAGTTTATGGGCAGGGGGCCACATATACGAGCAGTACTTC TRBD1 . TRBJ2-7 TRBV28
CASSSAITGELFF TGTGCCAGCAGTTCGGCCATCACCGGGGAGCTGTTTTTT . . TRBJ2-2 TRBV6-5
CATSDLDNWGEQFF TGTGCCACCAGTGATTTAGACAATTGGGGTGAGCAGTTCTTC . . TRBJ2-1 TRBV24-1
CASAKDPDTQYF TGTGCCAGCGCCAAGGACCCAGATACGCAGTATTTT . . TRBJ2-3 TRBV4-2
CASSLESPGYSNQPQHF TGCGCCAGCAGCTTGGAATCACCTGGATATAGCAATCAGCCCCAGCATTTT . few TRBJ1-5 TRBV5-1
CASSAYGDTQYF TGTGCCAGCAGTGCCTATGGAGATACGCAGTATTTT . . TRBJ2-3 TRBV27
CASSTRTGEWRNQPQHF TGTGCCAGTAGTACCCGTACAGGGGAGTGGCGCAATCAGCCCCAGCATTTT TRBD1 . TRBJ1-5 TRBV19
CASSESLPDTEAFF TGTGCCAGCAGTGAATCCCTCCCGGACACTGAAGCTTTCTTT . . TRBJ1-1 TRBV25-1
CASSIPLVGVNTEAFF TGTGCCAGTAGTATCCCCCTGGTCGGCGTGAACACTGAAGCTTTCTTT . . TRBJ1-1 TRBV19
CASSVGTNQPQHF TGTGCCAGCAGTGTCGGGACTAATCAGCCCCAGCATTTT . . TRBJ1-5 TRBV7-9
CAISELGPDTDTQYF TGTGCCATCAGTGAATTGGGCCCCGACACAGATACGCAGTATTTT . few TRBJ2-3 TRBV10-3
CASSEGGYREKLFF TGTGCCAGCAGTGAAGGGGGGTACCGGGAAAAACTGTTTTTT . . TRBJ1-4 TRBV2
CASRNLYPPEAFF TGTGCCAGCAGAAACCTCTACCCCCCTGAAGCTTTCTTT . . TRBJ1-1 TRBV27
CASSLSAPNYGYTF TGTGCCAGCAGCTTAAGTGCCCCAAACTATGGCTACACCTTC . . TRBJ1-2 TRBV6-6
CASSRDGSGETQYF TGTGCCAGCAGCCGCGATGGGAGTGGAGAGACCCAGTACTTC . once TRBJ2-5 TRBV7-4
CASSTRTSGGSQETQYF TGTGCCAGCAGTACCCGGACTAGCGGGGGGTCTCAAGAGACCCAGTACTTC TRBD2 few TRBJ2-5 TRBV28
CASSFVMSGAFF TGTGCCAGTAGTTTCGTTATGAGCGGCGCTTTCTTT . few TRBJ1-1 TRBV19
CASSRSGLLREYNEQFF TGTGCCAGTAGTCGTAGCGGGCTCCTTCGAGAATACAATGAGCAGTTCTTC TRBD2 many TRBJ2-1 TRBV19
CASSTSTGADTQYF TGTGCCAGCAGTACCTCGACAGGGGCGGATACGCAGTATTTT TRBD1 few TRBJ2-3 TRBV6-2/TRBV6-3
CAIRRLAGGANTGELFF TGTGCCATCAGGAGGCTAGCGGGGGGCGCGAACACCGGGGAGCTGTTTTTT TRBD2 once TRBJ2-2 TRBV10-3
CASSLSIRGNHYEQYF TGTGCCAGCAGTTTATCGATAAGGGGGAACCACTACGAGCAGTACTTC . few TRBJ2-7 TRBV27
CASSLEQSYEQYF TGTGCCAGCAGCTTAGAACAATCCTACGAGCAGTACTTC . . TRBJ2-7 TRBV7-6
CASSLSQIVVSTQYF TGTGCCAGCAGCTTATCCCAGATTGTGGTTTCAACGCAGTATTTT . few TRBJ2-3 TRBV7-2
CSSQPGAETQYF TGTTCCAGCCAGCCGGGGGCAGAGACCCAGTACTTC . . TRBJ2-5 TRBV6-2/TRBV6-3
CASSFRDWPNEQFF TGTGCCAGCAGCTTCCGGGACTGGCCGAATGAGCAGTTCTTC . many TRBJ2-1 TRBV7-2
CATSDFSSPGGLKETQYF TGTGCCACCAGTGATTTCTCTTCTCCTGGGGGGTTAAAAGAGACCCAGTACTTC . few TRBJ2-5 TRBV24-1
CASSWGWGTSTDTQYF TGCGCCAGCAGCTGGGGGTGGGGAACTAGCACAGATACGCAGTATTTT . few TRBJ2-3 TRBV4-3